The clone carrying this T cell receptor beta chain was counted between two and nine times. Its antigen is not known. Through a sample-barcoded 5' primer and a J-beta primer mix, a second PCR was run for about 6 to 11 cycles. Each single sample gave us at least 2.5 million CDR3-containing paired-end reads. MiXCR was run by TCRdb on the 5' RACE reads, yielding one entry per CDR3 protein. The table includes 1.8 million or so distinct CDR3 sequences, 30% to 40% detected once. The data are from a study of blood T cells in healthy people across ages. Study overall: About one barcoded beta molecule per two T cells was captured by template switching.

The study's findings and limits: Researchers deemed the diversity estimates from one million T cells underestimates. Researchers said unsorted PBMCs prevented a conclusive naive versus antigen-experienced comparison.

This CDR3 contains 15 residues. CDR1 SGDLS and CDR2 YYNGEE come from the germline V gene. Trimming pared 1 base from V and 0 bases from J, leaving 10 bases between. This sequence was found in a human donor in good health. V gene TRBV9 combines with J gene TRBJ1-2; no firm D call. The sequencing input was blood. The CDR3 nucleotides read TGTGCCAGCAGCGTAAGCCCGGCTACTAACTATGGCTACACCTTC. Translated, it gives CASSVSPATNYGYTF.